This TCR beta chain was captured in a study of OX40 agonist ivuxolimab in advanced cancers. About the research overall: Dose-escalation cases comprised hepatocellular carcinoma, melanoma, renal cell or head and neck cancer. Past anti-PD-1, anti-PD-L1 or anti-CTLA-4 therapy was accepted, and 30% to 50% had received some. Study-wide findings and caveats: Not determined was the antigen specificity of the expanded peripheral T cells.

This table comes from immunoSEQ multiplex PCR, and its TCRdb copy is limited to in-frame clones, with some not included. The repertoire consists of 25,000 to 35,000 clones, with around 80% occurring once and the leading ten covering approximately 20%. Germline CDR1 SEHNR, CDR2 FQNEAQ (reference sequence). The CDR3 sequence is 16 residues long. The V end was cut by 6 bases, the J end by 2 bases, with 20 bases between. Turning to this clone: The antigen remains undetermined.

Sample: CD4+ or CD8+ T cells sorted from blood, taken in a trial of the OX40 agonist ivuxolimab. J is TRBJ2-7 and V is TRBV7-9, with a tentative D call TRBD1 (5 bases). The TCR originated in an adult with an advanced solid tumor such as melanoma, head and neck, liver or kidney cancer. CDR3 nucleotides: TGTGCCAGCAGAGATAACCAGGGTTCATCGGCCTACGAGCAGTACTTC. It yields the protein CASRDNQGSSAYEQYF.